This T cell receptor (beta chain) was retrieved from a study of T-cell reconstitution after alpha-beta-depleted transplantation in children. Unique molecular identifiers were used in preparing the TCRbeta library. TCRdb re-called the PCR reads through MiXCR, storing one row per CDR3 protein. The top ten clones hold around two fifths of a sample with hundreds of thousands of distinct CDR3 sequences, under 20% of them seen once. In its sample, this clonotype was seen many times. From germline, CDR1 is WNHNN and CDR2 SYGVQD (reference sequence). The CDR3 is made up of 15 amino acids. V lost 4 bases, J lost 6 bases, and 16 bases lay in between.

Source: PBMCs, mostly from graft donor cells, taken 360 days after TCRalphabeta/CD19-depleted stem cell transplant. V usage is TRBV10-1 and J usage is TRBJ2-1, with D possibly being TRBD1 (5 bases). This sequence was found in a male patient between 2 and 10 years old who had a stem cell transplant for acute lymphoblastic leukemia, so the T cells may come from the graft donor. The CDR3 loop reads CASSALPGSRNEQFF. CDR3 nucleotides: TGCGCCAGCAGTGCCTTGCCAGGGTCCCGCAATGAGCAGTTCTTC.